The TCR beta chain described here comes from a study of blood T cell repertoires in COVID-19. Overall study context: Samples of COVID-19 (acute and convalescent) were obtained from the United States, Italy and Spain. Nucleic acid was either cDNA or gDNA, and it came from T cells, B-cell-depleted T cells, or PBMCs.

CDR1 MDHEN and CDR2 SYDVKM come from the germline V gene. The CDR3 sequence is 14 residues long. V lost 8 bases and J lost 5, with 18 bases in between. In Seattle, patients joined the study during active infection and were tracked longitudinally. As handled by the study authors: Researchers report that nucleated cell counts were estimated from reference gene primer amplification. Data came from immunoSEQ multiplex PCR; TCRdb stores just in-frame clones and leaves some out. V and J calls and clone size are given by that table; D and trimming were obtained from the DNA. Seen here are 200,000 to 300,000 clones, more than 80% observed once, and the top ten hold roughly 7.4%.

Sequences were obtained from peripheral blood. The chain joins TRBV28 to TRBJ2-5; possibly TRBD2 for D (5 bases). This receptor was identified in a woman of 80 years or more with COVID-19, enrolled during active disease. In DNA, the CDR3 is TGTGCCAGCCGCGGGCCGGTCGCATCGGAGACCCAGTACTTC. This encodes CASRGPVASETQYF.